Presented here are 21 T cell receptor beta chains from one specimen sequenced in a study of T cell responses to AZD1222 COVID-19 vaccine. The data were produced by immunoSEQ multiplex PCR, yet TCRdb's version contains in-frame clones alone and is incomplete. This sample has just over 150,000 clones, with 87% found just once. The starting material was peripheral blood, obtained 28 days after the second AZD1222 dose. The receptors were gathered from an adult who received the AZD1222 COVID-19 vaccine.

The J gene is TRBJ2-2, the V gene TRBV9; 8 bases line up with TRBD1. Germline trimming cut 4 bases from V and 0 bases from J; bases unmatched to any gene: 5. This CDR3 has 16 residues. The V gene's germline CDR1 is SGDLS and CDR2 YYNGEE. For the CDR3, the DNA is TGTGCCAGCAGCCCTCGGACAGGGACGAACACCGGGGAGCTGTTTTTT. Translation: CASSPRTGTNTGELFF.

The J gene is TRBJ2-7, the V gene TRBV6-5; no clear D. This CDR3 is 14 amino acids long. Trimming shortened V by 0 bases and J by 0 bases, and 6 bases separated the two germline ends. Germline CDR1 MNHEY, CDR2 SVGAGI. The CDR3 nucleotides are TGTGCCAGCAGTTACTCGGTCCTCTCCTACGAGCAGTACTTC. This encodes CASSYSVLSYEQYF.

Regarding this clone: Other DNA variants within this sample encode the same CDR3. The chain links TRBV7-9 to TRBJ1-1, with D uncertain. The CDR3 has 12 residues. The V gene's germline CDR1 is SEHNR and CDR2 FQNEAQ (reference sequence). V was pared by 5 bases and J by 5 bases, with 9 bases between. DNA for the CDR3: TGTGCCAGCAGCGCGAGGGATACTGAAGCTTTCTTT. This codes for CASSARDTEAFF.

The chain is built from TRBV30 and TRBJ1-5; D is unclear. Germline V gives CDR1 GTSNPN, CDR2 SVGIG (reference sequence). V dropped 0 bases and J dropped 4 bases, with 7 bases sitting between them. There are 13 residues in the CDR3. The CDR3 sequence is CAWSVEGNQPQHF. In DNA, the CDR3 is TGTGCCTGGAGTGTAGAGGGAAATCAGCCCCAGCATTTT.

J is TRBJ2-1 and V is TRBV6-5; tentative D call: TRBD2 (6 bases). This CDR3 contains 12 residues. The ends were cut back, 6 bases at V and 14 bases at J, with 17 bases in the middle. The germline V gene encodes CDR1 MNHEY and CDR2 SVGAGI. The CDR3 here is CASRGPSEREFF. Here the CDR3 DNA reads TGTGCCAGCAGGGGGCCATCCGAGCGGGAGTTCTTC.

The chain recombines TRBV28 with TRBJ1-2; no clear D gene. CDR1 and CDR2 (germline): MDHEN, SYDVKM. The CDR3 is 14 amino acids. The ends were cut back, 4 bases at V and 5 bases at J, with 14 bases in the middle. Here the CDR3 reads CASSSPGREYGYTF. The CDR3 DNA sequence: TGTGCCAGCAGTTCCCCCGGGAGGGAGTATGGCTACACCTTC.

The chain is built from TRBV21-1 and TRBJ2-6; the listed D gene, TRBD2, was not tested against the DNA. TRBV21-1 is annotated as a pseudogene. The CDR3 spans 21 residues. The CDR3 spells CASSNEQGTSGSRTGANVLTF. Written as DNA, the CDR3 is TGTGCCAGCAGCAACGAACAGGGAACTAGCGGGAGTAGGACTGGGGCCAACGTCCTGACTTTC.

This clone was picked up one time. V usage is TRBV9 and J usage is TRBJ2-2; D unclear. Germline-derived CDR1 and CDR2 are SGDLS and YYNGEE. This CDR3 spans 16 amino acids. V was cut by 0 bases and J by 0 bases, with 9 bases left in between. The CDR3 loop is CASSVVSNANTGELFF. The CDR3 nucleotides read TGTGCCAGCAGCGTAGTTTCCAACGCGAACACCGGGGAGCTGTTTTTT.

In its sample, this clone was seen a few times. The chain couples TRBV19 to TRBJ2-5; 8 bases match TRBD1. After removal of 5 bases from V and 5 bases from J, the junction contained 10 bases not matched to a gene. The CDR3 is 15 amino acids. CDR1 is LNHDA, CDR2 SQIVND, per germline (reference sequence). CDR3 nucleotide sequence: TGTGCCAGTAGTCGCATGTTGGACAGGGCGGAGACCCAGTACTTC. Translated, it gives CASSRMLDRAETQYF.

The rearrangement joins TRBV9 to TRBJ2-5; TRBD2 agrees at 7 bases. The trim removed 4 bases at V and 5 bases at J, leaving 8 bases unmatched. Germline CDR1 and CDR2: SGDLS and YYNGEE. The CDR3 is 14 amino acids. For the CDR3, the DNA is TGTGCCAGCAGCCTAAGGGGAGGGTTGGAGACCCAGTACTTC. Its translation is CASSLRGGLETQYF.

The chain recombines TRBV7-9 with TRBJ2-7; maybe TRBD1 (5 bases). V was trimmed by 5 bases and J by 0 bases, leaving 11 bases between them. Germline CDR1 reads SEHNR; CDR2 reads FQNEAQ (reference sequence). This CDR3 region has 14 residues. The CDR3 region has the DNA TGTGCCAGCAGCACAGGATATCACTCCTACGAGCAGTACTTC. Protein sequence: CASSTGYHSYEQYF.

The chain combines TRBV18 with TRBJ2-5, with no clear D. V was pared by 3 bases and J by 1 base, with 9 bases between. This CDR3 is 14 amino acids long. Germline-derived CDR1 and CDR2 are KGHSH and LQKENI. The CDR3 DNA sequence: TGTGCCAGCTCACCCCTACGGAGCCAAGAGACCCAGTACTTC. It encodes CASSPLRSQETQYF.

V usage is TRBV11-2 and J usage is TRBJ2-4; 7 bases match TRBD2. CDR1 SGHAT and CDR2 FQNNGV come from the germline V gene. After removal of 4 bases from V and 2 bases from J, the junction contained 11 bases not matched to a gene. This CDR3 is 17 amino acids long. The CDR3 loop reads CASSSRVGGSPKNIQYF. In nucleotides, the CDR3 is TGTGCCAGCAGCTCAAGGGTGGGGGGGAGTCCCAAAAACATTCAGTACTTC.

The chain uses TRBV6-2 or TRBV6-3 and TRBJ1-5; weak D call: TRBD1 (6 bases). This CDR3 is built from 14 residues. Germline V gene lookup returns CDR1 MNHEY and CDR2 SVGEGT. The V and J ends lost 2 bases and 4 bases respectively, with 9 bases between them. DNA of the CDR3: TGTGCCAGCAGTTACCGGCAGGGGAATCAGCCCCAGCATTTT. Translation gives CASSYRQGNQPQHF.

The J gene is TRBJ2-1, the V gene TRBV7-3; the match to TRBD1 covers 8 bases. Germline V gene data show CDR1 as SGHTA and CDR2 as FQGTGA. The CDR3 is made up of 15 amino acids. V dropped 5 bases and J dropped 4; count of bases not matched to a gene: 7. The CDR3 DNA sequence: TGTGCCAGCAGCCCCCAGGGGGCCTTGTACAATGAGCAGTTCTTC. Translation gives CASSPQGALYNEQFF.

V and J are TRBV7-9 and TRBJ2-7; D may be TRBD1 (6 bases). Germline V gene data show CDR1 as SEHNR and CDR2 as FQNEAQ (reference sequence). Deletions cut 5 bases from V and 4 bases from J, with 18 bases between. This CDR3 is 15 amino acids long. CDR3 amino acids: CASSQTLGASYEQYF. CDR3 nucleotides: TGTGCCAGCAGCCAGACCCTGGGGGCATCGTACGAGCAGTACTTC.

The chain carries TRBV7-8 and TRBJ1-3, with a weak D call TRBD1 (6 bases). From germline, CDR1 is SGHVS and CDR2 FQNEAQ. The CDR3 covers 14 residues. V was clipped by 5 bases and J by 1 base, with 9 bases between them. The CDR3 here is CASSHRGSGNTIYF. DNA of the CDR3: TGTGCCAGCAGCCATAGGGGGTCTGGAAACACCATATATTTT.

This chain links TRBV7-2 with TRBJ2-3; D gene ambiguous. The CDR3 has 11 residues. Trimming left V 7 bases short and J 7 bases short, with 9 bases between. The germline gives CDR1 SGHTA, CDR2 FQGNSA. The CDR3 sequence is CASTASYTQYF. Here the CDR3 DNA reads TGTGCCAGCACCGCCTCCTATACGCAGTATTTT. The complete variable domain, with remaining parts taken from reference TRBV7-2 and TRBJ2-3, reads GAGVSQSPSNKVTEKGKDVELRCDPISGHTALYWYRQSLGQGLEFLIYFQGNSAPDKSGLPSDRFSAERTGGSVSTLTIQRTQQEDSAVYLCASTASYTQYFGPGTRLTVL.

The gene calls are TRBV28 and TRBJ1-2; a possible D gene is TRBD1 (5 bases). The CDR3 runs 14 residues. V lost 6 bases to trimming and J lost 7 bases, with 18 bases between them. Per the germline V gene, CDR1 is MDHEN and CDR2 is SYDVKM. The CDR3 DNA reads as TGTGCCAGCAGCCTAGTCGGGGGATCCCCTGGCTACACCTTC. Encoded protein: CASSLVGGSPGYTF.

V usage is TRBV30 and J usage is TRBJ1-1, with D perhaps TRBD1 (5 bases). The V end was cut by 3 bases, the J end by 3 bases, with 8 bases between. This CDR3 has 12 residues. The V gene's germline CDR1 is GTSNPN and CDR2 SVGIG (reference sequence). The chain's CDR3 is CAWRPRDTEAFF. The DNA for the CDR3 is TGTGCCTGGAGGCCCAGGGACACTGAAGCTTTCTTT.

The rearrangement uses TRBV19 and TRBJ2-3, with 8 bases that match TRBD2. The V segment lost 5 bases and the J segment 7 bases; nucleotides outside the gene matches: 8. The CDR3 runs 14 residues. Germline loops: CDR1 LNHDA, CDR2 SQIVND (reference sequence). The CDR3 loop is CASSDSGRSNTQYF. The CDR3 bases are TGTGCCAGTAGTGACAGCGGGAGAAGCAATACGCAGTATTTT.